These 22 T cell receptor beta chains share one sample of origin, sequenced in a study of blood T cell repertoires in COVID-19. This table comes from immunoSEQ multiplex PCR, and its TCRdb copy is limited to in-frame clones, with some not included. The repertoire includes about 330,000 clones, 92% of them detected once, and approximately 18% sits in the top ten. Sequencing was done on a sample of PBMCs or T cells enriched from blood (not recorded which). The receptors come from a woman aged 25 to 39 who had recovered from COVID-19.

The chain combines TRBV18 with TRBJ2-5; the D is unclear. Germline CDR1 is KGHSH and CDR2 is LQKENI. The CDR3 is 14 amino acids. V was cut by 6 bases and J by 1 base, with 12 bases left in between. CDR3 sequence: CASSPSYVQETQYF. CDR3 DNA sequence: TGTGCCAGCTCTCCATCGTATGTCCAAGAGACCCAGTACTTC.

The chain recombines TRBV18 with TRBJ1-4; 9 bases fit TRBD1. Germline CDR1 KGHSH, CDR2 LQKENI. The CDR3 spans 14 residues. V lost 0 bases and J lost 11; bases outside the gene matches: 4. CDR3 loop: CASSPPGTGSKLFF. Here the CDR3 DNA reads TGTGCCAGCTCACCACCCGGGACAGGGAGTAAACTGTTTTTT.

The gene calls are TRBV4-2 and TRBJ1-2; possibly TRBD1 for D (6 bases). CDR3 length equals 16 residues. The ends were cut back, 3 bases at V and 4 bases at J, with 18 bases in the middle. CDR1 LGHNA and CDR2 YNFKEQ come from the germline V gene. The chain's CDR3 is CASSQEGTGPTYGYTF. The CDR3 DNA follows: TGTGCCAGCAGCCAGGAAGGTACAGGGCCCACCTATGGCTACACCTTC.

This sequence joins TRBV7-2 and TRBJ2-1; 7 positions agree with TRBD2. The V and J ends lost 6 bases and 6 bases, in that order; junction bases with no gene match: 17. Looked up from germline, CDR1 is SGHTA and CDR2 is FQGNSA. The CDR3 loop spans 17 amino acids. As DNA, the CDR3 is TGTGCCAGCAGATACCCTCTGCGCGGGAGAAAGCGCAATGAGCAGTTCTTC. This encodes CASRYPLRGRKRNEQFF.

The genes are TRBV6-5 and TRBJ1-5, with D perhaps TRBD1 (5 bases). This CDR3 has 15 amino acids. V was cut by 8 bases and J by 3 bases, with 17 bases left in between. From germline, CDR1 is MNHEY and CDR2 SVGAGI. The CDR3 bases are TGTGCCAGCGAGACAGCCAACCGATTCAATCAGCCCCAGCATTTT. It codes for CASETANRFNQPQHF.

Written as DNA, the CDR3 is TGTGCGAGCGGGGGGGTCTGGAACACCGGGGAGCTGTTTTTT. Its translation: CASGGVWNTGELFF. The chain recombines TRBV7-9 with TRBJ2-2; 10 positions match TRBD2. CDR1 is SEHNR and CDR2 is FQNEAQ in the germline V gene (reference sequence). CDR3 length: 14 amino acids.

The rearrangement joins TRBV5-1 to TRBJ1-6, with TRBD1 matching over 7 bases. This CDR3 contains 13 residues. The germline CDR1 and CDR2 sequences are SGHRS and YFSETQ. V trimming: 4 bases; J trimming: 10 bases; junction bases outside the gene matches: 5. The CDR3 nucleotides read TGCGCCAGCAGCAGTGACAGGGACTCACCCCTCCACTTT. This encodes CASSSDRDSPLHF.

The V and J genes are TRBV4-2 and TRBJ2-5; 7 bases map to TRBD1. The CDR3 totals 15 residues. The V segment lost 4 bases and the J segment 5 bases; nucleotides outside the gene matches: 10. Germline V gene sequence: CDR1 LGHNA, CDR2 YNFKEQ. The CDR3 sequence is CASSRRQGWDETQYF. CDR3 sequence (DNA): TGTGCCAGCAGCCGTCGACAGGGTTGGGATGAGACCCAGTACTTC.

The J gene is TRBJ1-1, the V gene TRBV5-1, with 7 bases identical to TRBD1. The germline V gene has CDR1 SGHRS and CDR2 YFSETQ. CDR3 length: 15 amino acids. V shed 1 base, J shed 5 bases, and the junction held 8 bases outside the gene matches. The CDR3 loop reads CASSLNTGVTTEAFF. CDR3 DNA: TGCGCCAGCAGCTTGAATACAGGGGTCACAACTGAAGCTTTCTTT.

This chain joins TRBV11-3 and TRBJ2-7; D remains ambiguous. The CDR3 contains 14 residues. The V gene's germline CDR1 is SGHNT and CDR2 YENEEA. With 2 bases removed from V and 1 base from J, the gap between germline ends came to 9 bases. CDR3 DNA: TGTGCCAGCAGCTTATATACGGGTTCCTACGAGCAGTACTTC. Its protein product is CASSLYTGSYEQYF.

This clone was observed a single time. The V gene is TRBV9, the J gene TRBJ2-1; tentative D call: TRBD1 (6 bases). The CDR3 has 14 residues. Trimming stripped 4 bases from V and 5 bases from J, with 13 bases between. In germline, CDR1 is SGDLS, CDR2 YYNGEE. This chain's CDR3 is CASSILDSNNEQFF. CDR3 bases: TGTGCCAGCAGCATCCTGGACAGCAACAATGAGCAGTTCTTC.

The V and J genes are TRBV24-1 and TRBJ2-1, with D possibly being TRBD2 (6 bases). Germline CDR1 and CDR2: KGHDR and SFDVKD. CDR3 length: 15 amino acids. V lost 1 base and J 0 bases, leaving 6 bases between the germline ends. The CDR3 reads CATSDFGSSYNEQFF. In DNA, the CDR3 is TGTGCCACCAGTGATTTCGGGAGCTCCTACAATGAGCAGTTCTTC.

V gene TRBV3-1 (or the pseudogene TRBV3-2) combines with J gene TRBJ2-2; D possibly corresponds to TRBD1 (5 bases). The CDR3 sequence is 14 residues long. V lost 0 bases, J lost 7 bases, and 9 bases lay in between. Germline-derived CDR1 and CDR2 are LGHDT and YNNKEL (reference sequence). For the CDR3, the DNA is TGTGCCAGCAGCCAAGATCAGGGTAACGGGGAGCTGTTTTTT. It translates to CASSQDQGNGELFF.

This clone was detected only a few times. This sequence joins TRBV28 and TRBJ1-3, with D unclear. CDR3 length: 14 residues. Germline loops: CDR1 MDHEN, CDR2 SYDVKM. Deletions cut 3 bases from V and 0 bases from J, with 6 bases between. The CDR3 loop reads CASSFEGSGNTIYF. The CDR3 region has the DNA TGTGCCAGCAGTTTCGAGGGCTCTGGAAACACCATATATTTT.

J is TRBJ2-5 and V is TRBV15, with a possible D match to TRBD2 (7 bases). The CDR3 is made up of 14 amino acids. Trimming removed 2 bases from V and 5 bases from J, with 12 bases in between. Germline loops: CDR1 LNHNV, CDR2 YYDKDF (reference sequence). For the CDR3, the DNA is TGTGCCACCAGCAGACTAGGGAGGGGGGAGACCCAGTACTTC. Its protein is CATSRLGRGETQYF.

The V call is TRBV28, the J call TRBJ1-5, with 7 bases aligning to TRBD1. This CDR3 has 14 residues. Germline V lookup: CDR1 MDHEN, CDR2 SYDVKM. Unmatched junction bases numbered 8, after V lost 6 bases and J lost 6 bases. CDR3 coding DNA: TGTGCCAGCAGGCCGACAGGGTCGGGTCAGCCCCAGCATTTT. Translating it yields CASRPTGSGQPQHF.

This chain uses TRBV2 with TRBJ1-1, with D perhaps TRBD1 (5 bases). This CDR3 comprises 12 residues. Per germline, CDR1 SNHLY and CDR2 FYNNEI. Trimming pared 4 bases from V and 10 bases from J, leaving 13 bases between. Here the CDR3 reads CASSARGGRAFF. Here the CDR3 DNA reads TGTGCCAGCAGTGCCCGGGGGGGAAGAGCTTTCTTT.

This sequence joins TRBV29-1 and TRBJ2-7, with D possibly TRBD1 on 5 matching bases. V was shortened by 5 bases and J by 2 bases, with 10 bases between the two germline ends. Germline V lookup: CDR1 SQVTM, CDR2 ANQGSEA. The CDR3 length is 12 residues. The CDR3 protein is CSVPLGAYEQYF. The DNA of the CDR3 is TGCAGCGTTCCTCTAGGGGCCTACGAGCAGTACTTC.

The rearrangement uses TRBV10-3 and TRBJ2-7; no firm D call. The germline V and J ends were trimmed by 6 bases and 4 bases, with 13 bases remaining between them. The V gene's germline CDR1 is ENHRY and CDR2 SYGVKD. The CDR3 covers 13 residues. CDR3 bases: TGTGCCATCAGCGGGTCTAATGCATACGAGCAGTACTTC. This gives the protein CAISGSNAYEQYF.

The chain couples TRBV18 to TRBJ2-6; 9 nucleotides align to TRBD1. Looked up from germline, CDR1 is KGHSH and CDR2 is LQKENI. The length of the CDR3 is 16 residues. The trim removed 5 bases at V and 3 bases at J, leaving 5 bases unmatched. CDR3 in DNA: TGTGCCAGCTCATCCACAGGGGGCGGTGGGGCCAACGTCCTGACTTTC. This translates into CASSSTGGGGANVLTF.

As concerns this clone: One junction end does not reproduce the germline sequence, and a read error may be involved. This chain uses TRBV7-7 with TRBJ2-5, with 7 bases identical to TRBD1. CDR1 SSHAT and CDR2 FNYEAQ come from the germline V gene (reference sequence). The CDR3 runs to 18 residues. The CDR3 DNA reads as TGTGCTAGCAGCTTGGACGGAACCGGGACAGCTTTCCAAGAGACCCAGTACTTC. Translating it yields CASSLDGTGTAFQETQYF.

The CDR3 loop reads CASRVRTGYTGELFF. In DNA form, the CDR3 reads TGTGCCAGCAGGGTGCGGACAGGGTACACCGGGGAGCTGTTTTTT. The V gene is TRBV28, the J gene TRBJ2-2; 8 nucleotides line up with TRBD1. V lost 6 bases, J lost 3 bases, and 6 bases stayed unmatched. The CDR3 consists of 15 residues. The V gene's germline CDR1 is MDHEN and CDR2 SYDVKM. The variable domain in full, with the rest retrieved from reference TRBV28 and TRBJ2-2, is DVKVTQSSRYLVKRTGEKVFLECVQDMDHENMFWYRQDPGLGLRLIYFSYDVKMKEKGDIPEGYSVSREKKERFSLILESASTNQTSMYLCASRVRTGYTGELFFGEGSRLTVL.